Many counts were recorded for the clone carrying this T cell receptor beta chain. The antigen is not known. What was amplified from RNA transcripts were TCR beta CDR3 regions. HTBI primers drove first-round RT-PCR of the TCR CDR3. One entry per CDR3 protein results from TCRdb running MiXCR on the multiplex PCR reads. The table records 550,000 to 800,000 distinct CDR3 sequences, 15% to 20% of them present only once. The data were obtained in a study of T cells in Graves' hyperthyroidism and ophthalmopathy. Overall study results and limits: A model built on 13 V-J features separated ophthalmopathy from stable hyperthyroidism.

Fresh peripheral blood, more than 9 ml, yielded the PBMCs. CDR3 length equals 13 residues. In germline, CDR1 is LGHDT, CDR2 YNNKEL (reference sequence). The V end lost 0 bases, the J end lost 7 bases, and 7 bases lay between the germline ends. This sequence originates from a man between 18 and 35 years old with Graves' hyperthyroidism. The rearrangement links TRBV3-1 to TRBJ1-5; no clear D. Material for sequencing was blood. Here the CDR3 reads CASSQDLRQPQHF. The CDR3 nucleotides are TGTGCCAGCAGCCAAGATCTCAGGCAGCCCCAGCATTTT.